The 14 T cell receptor beta chains reported below all come from one sample, sequenced in a study of post-analysis software for immune sequencing data. Which antigens these TCRs recognize remains unknown. Prepared libraries of TCR beta cDNA carried unique molecular identifiers. TCRdb itself ran the PCR reads through MiXCR, one entry per CDR3 protein. The profile shows some 700,000 distinct CDR3 sequences, approximately 60% of them singletons. The study, taken as a whole, reports: In patients, about five TRBV segments were more frequent than in controls, with TRBV5-6, TRBV5-1 and TRBV20-1 among them.

Sequences were obtained from blood. Every receptor here comes from a girl under 10 years old with multiple sclerosis.

This chain connects TRBV20-1 to TRBJ2-1, with TRBD1 matching over 7 bases. Germline CDR1 DFQATT, CDR2 SNEGSKA (reference sequence). Trimming at V came to 3 bases and at J to 4 bases, leaving 9 bases not matched to a gene. This CDR3 has 15 residues. The CDR3 DNA reads as TGCAGTGCTAGGAGGTACGGGGACAGATACAATGAGCAGTTCTTC. Amino acid sequence: CSARRYGDRYNEQFF.

This clonotype was recorded a few times. The V and J genes are TRBV29-1 and TRBJ2-5; 7 bases agree with TRBD1. The CDR3 totals 14 residues. The germline gives CDR1 SQVTM, CDR2 ANQGSEA. J lost 5 bases, V lost 2 bases, and 8 bases had no gene match. The CDR3: CSVERGGRGETQYF. The CDR3 DNA is TGCAGCGTTGAAAGAGGGGGCAGGGGGGAGACCCAGTACTTC.

Points on this clonotype: Sequence at one end of the junction differs from germline and may be a read error. The V and J genes are TRBV3-1 and TRBJ2-3, with D unresolved. CDR1 and CDR2 from the germline V gene are LGHDT and YNNKEL (reference sequence). The CDR3 has 14 residues. DNA for the CDR3: TGTGCCAGCAGCCCCCGGGTCGTCACAGATACACAGTATTTT. Protein sequence: CASSPRVVTDTQYF.

V and J are TRBV7-9 and TRBJ1-1, with a weak D call TRBD1 (5 bases). This CDR3 is built from 13 residues. Trimming shortened V by 3 bases and J by 9 bases, and 14 bases separated the two germline ends. Germline CDR1 SEHNR, CDR2 FQNEAQ (reference sequence). In nucleotides, the CDR3 is TGTGCCAGCAGCTTCCGGGACTCCACAAAAGCTTTCTTT. Protein sequence: CASSFRDSTKAFF.

In DNA, the CDR3 is TGCAGCGTACAGGGAAGCCTTACCACCTACAATGAGCAGTTCTTC. Its protein product is CSVQGSLTTYNEQFF. V and J are TRBV29-1 and TRBJ2-1; a possible D gene is TRBD1 (6 bases). Germline V lookup: CDR1 SQVTM, CDR2 ANQGSEA. Trimming removed 6 bases at V and 2 bases at J, with 17 bases between. The CDR3 is 15 amino acids.

This clonotype showed up just a few times. The chain couples TRBV12-3 or TRBV12-4 to TRBJ2-5, with 10 bases identical to TRBD2. V lost 5 bases, J lost 4 bases, and 7 bases stayed unmatched. CDR3 length: 15 residues. Here the CDR3 reads CASSDPSGSGETQYF. DNA for the CDR3: TGTGCCAGCAGTGACCCTAGCGGGAGCGGAGAGACCCAGTACTTC.

This clonotype was counted between two and nine times. The chain carries TRBV29-1 and TRBJ2-1, with TRBD1 identical over 7 bases. The germline V gene encodes CDR1 SQVTM and CDR2 ANQGSEA. This CDR3 comprises 16 residues. Trimming at V came to 3 bases and at J to 0 bases, leaving 8 bases not matched to a gene. The CDR3 here is CSVESPGQISYNEQFF. In DNA form, the CDR3 reads TGCAGCGTTGAGAGCCCGGGACAGATCTCCTACAATGAGCAGTTCTTC.

This chain joins TRBV29-1 and TRBJ2-1; a weak D match, TRBD1 (5 bases). Germline CDR1 and CDR2: SQVTM and ANQGSEA. This CDR3 region has 16 residues. V was shortened by 5 bases and J by 0 bases, with 17 bases between the two germline ends. The CDR3 loop is CSVNLQVKSSYNEQFF. CDR3 coding DNA: TGCAGCGTTAACTTACAGGTGAAAAGCTCCTACAATGAGCAGTTCTTC.

The chain has TRBV29-1 and TRBJ1-1; 8 bases align to TRBD1. CDR1 and CDR2 (germline): SQVTM, ANQGSEA. The V segment lost 7 bases and the J segment 6 bases; nucleotides outside the gene matches: 16. This CDR3 region has 15 residues. The CDR3 nucleotides read TGCAGCGGAACTTACACCGGGACAGGAGACGCTGAAGCTTTCTTT. Protein product: CSGTYTGTGDAEAFF.

The chain links TRBV15 to TRBJ2-5; D call uncertain. With the DNA end fitting TRBJ2-4 better, the J assignment may be wrong. Germline assignment: CDR1 LNHNV and CDR2 YYDKDF (reference sequence). CDR3 length: 11 amino acids. CDR3 in DNA: TGTGCCACCAGCAGAGTGAACATTCAGTACTTC. It codes for CATSRVNIQYF.

This clonotype was seen a handful of times. The chain recombines TRBV29-1 with TRBJ2-3; 7 bases match TRBD1. Germline trimming cut 8 bases from V and 2 bases from J; bases unmatched to any gene: 4. Germline V gives CDR1 SQVTM, CDR2 ANQGSEA. The CDR3 has 12 residues. The CDR3 sequence: CSHGQATDTQYF. CDR3 nucleotide sequence: TGCAGCCACGGACAGGCCACAGATACGCAGTATTTT.

This chain links TRBV2 with TRBJ2-1; 9 nucleotides align to TRBD2. The germline CDR1 and CDR2 sequences are SNHLY and FYNNEI. V was clipped by 4 bases and J by 8 bases; unmatched bases: 9. The CDR3 is 15 amino acids. The CDR3: CASSGLSGSRDEQFF. The DNA for the CDR3 is TGTGCCAGCAGTGGTCTTAGCGGGAGTAGGGATGAGCAGTTCTTC.

The chain recombines TRBV29-1 with TRBJ1-2; D possibly corresponds to TRBD1 (5 bases). This CDR3 is built from 17 residues. With 1 base removed from V and 4 bases from J, the gap between germline ends came to 22 bases. CDR1 and CDR2 from the germline V gene are SQVTM and ANQGSEA. The CDR3 sequence is CSVEASPGEGKIYGYTF. The CDR3 DNA is TGCAGCGTTGAAGCTTCCCCCGGAGAGGGGAAGATCTATGGCTACACCTTC.

V usage is TRBV3-1 and J usage is TRBJ2-6, with D perhaps given as TRBD1 or TRBD2 (5 bases each). This CDR3 is 16 amino acids long. The germline V gene has CDR1 LGHDT and CDR2 YNNKEL (reference sequence). Trimming shortened V by 2 bases and J by 4 bases, and 12 bases separated the two germline ends. In DNA, the CDR3 is TGTGCCAGCAGCCAAAACGGGGCTTACGGGGCCAACGTCCTGACTTTC. Its translation: CASSQNGAYGANVLTF. The variable domain in full, with the rest retrieved from reference TRBV3-1 and TRBJ2-6, is DTAVSQTPKYLVTQMGNDKSIKCEQNLGHDTMYWYKQDSKKFLKIMFSYNNKELIINETVPNRFSPKSPDKAHLNLHINSLELGDSAVYFCASSQNGAYGANVLTFGAGSRLTVL.